The 2 T cell receptor beta chains reported below all come from one sample, sequenced in a study of T-cell reconstitution after alpha-beta-depleted transplantation in children. It was with unique molecular identifiers that the TCRbeta library was prepared. TCRdb reanalysed the PCR reads using MiXCR and keeps one entry per CDR3 protein. Here the sample spans approximately 270,000 distinct CDR3 sequences, 20% to 30% being singletons. The sequencing used PBMCs, mostly from graft donor cells, collected 360 days after TCRalphabeta/CD19-depleted stem cell transplant. The source is a female patient aged 2-9 years who had a stem cell transplant for congenital amegakaryocytic thrombocytopenia, so the T cells may come from the graft donor.

The genes are TRBV18 and TRBJ1-1, with D tentatively TRBD1 (6 bases). Germline V gives CDR1 KGHSH, CDR2 LQKENI. The V end lost 4 bases, the J end lost 6 bases, and 12 bases lay between the germline ends. The CDR3 runs 13 residues. This CDR3 reads CASSLDRGPEAFF. The DNA for the CDR3 is TGTGCCAGCTCACTGGACAGAGGCCCTGAAGCTTTCTTT.

This clonotype was detected only a few times. The rearrangement uses TRBV4-3 and TRBJ2-7, with D unresolved. CDR1 LGHNA and CDR2 YSLEER come from the germline V gene. V was clipped by 0 bases and J by 5 bases, with 17 bases between them. This CDR3 contains 16 residues. CDR3 sequence: CASSQEAQSPNHEQYF. The CDR3 DNA reads as TGCGCCAGCAGCCAAGAAGCCCAGTCTCCTAACCACGAGCAGTACTTC.